The 12 T cell receptor beta chains below all came from one sample that was sequenced in a study of neurological immune-mediated disorders. TCRdb itself ran the 5' RACE reads through MiXCR, one entry per CDR3 protein. This sample has about 41,000 distinct CDR3 sequences, with 13% to 15% found just once. Sequences were obtained from CD4+ T cells from blood. These receptors came from a woman in her sixties or seventies with HTLV-1-associated myelopathy (HAM/TSP).

This clonotype was recorded many times. V is TRBV18 and J is TRBJ2-7, with 9 bases fitting TRBD2. CDR3 length: 14 amino acids. CDR1 and CDR2 (germline): KGHSH, LQKENI. V lost 2 bases to trimming and J lost 5 bases; unmatched junction nucleotides: 4. CDR3 in DNA: TGTGCCAGCTCACCAGGCGCGGGGGGGCACGAGCAGTACTTC. It codes for CASSPGAGGHEQYF.

In its sample, this clonotype was seen many times. The CDR3 protein is CSASRGNFHGYTF. The CDR3 bases are TGCAGTGCTAGCCGGGGGAACTTCCATGGCTACACCTTC. The chain joins TRBV20-1 to TRBJ1-2, with D perhaps matching TRBD1 (5 bases). This CDR3 spans 13 amino acids. The V and J ends lost 3 bases and 6 bases respectively, with 14 bases between them. The germline V gene encodes CDR1 DFQATT and CDR2 SNEGSKA (reference sequence).

This clonotype was seen at least ten times. V and J are TRBV29-1 and TRBJ2-2; D not certain. V dropped 3 bases and J dropped 5 bases, with 16 bases sitting between them. The CDR3 spans 15 residues. Germline V gives CDR1 SQVTM, CDR2 ANQGSEA. The CDR3 DNA follows: TGCAGCGTTGAGAAGTATGGGCAAGGAACCGGGGAGCTGTTTTTT. Amino acid sequence: CSVEKYGQGTGELFF.

Ten or more counts support this clonotype. The V gene is TRBV20-1, the J gene TRBJ1-1; D is unresolved. The V end lost 4 bases, the J end lost 0 bases, and 9 bases lay between the germline ends. This CDR3 is built from 13 residues. Germline values: CDR1 DFQATT, CDR2 SNEGSKA (reference sequence). The CDR3 protein is CSAKRFMNTEAFF. CDR3 nucleotides: TGCAGTGCTAAGAGATTTATGAACACTGAAGCTTTCTTT.

This clonotype occurred many times. The chain uses TRBV5-5 and TRBJ1-2, with a tentative D call TRBD1 (5 bases). The ends were cut back, 1 base at V and 2 bases at J, with 18 bases in the middle. Looked up from germline, CDR1 is SGHKS and CDR2 is YYEKEE (reference sequence). CDR3 length equals 17 residues. This CDR3 reads CASSLLTGPTLNYGYTF. The DNA for the CDR3 is TGTGCCAGCAGCTTGCTCACGGGACCGACCCTAAACTATGGCTACACCTTC.

This clonotype was detected many times. The gene calls are TRBV18 and TRBJ1-5, with D possibly being TRBD1 (6 bases). V was trimmed by 6 bases and J by 1 base, leaving 19 bases between them. The CDR3 extends over 17 amino acids. Looked up from germline, CDR1 is KGHSH and CDR2 is LQKENI. The CDR3 reads CASSHERQGISNQPQHF. For the CDR3, the DNA is TGTGCCAGCTCTCATGAAAGGCAGGGGATAAGCAATCAGCCCCAGCATTTT.

The chain is built from TRBV9 and TRBJ2-3; possible D gene TRBD2, 6 bases. The V end was cut by 3 bases, the J end by 0 bases, with 17 bases between. Germline V CDR1 and CDR2: SGDLS, YYNGEE. This CDR3 contains 17 residues. The CDR3, as DNA: TGTGCCAGCAGCGAGGGACTGGGCGTGGGAAGCACAGATACGCAGTATTTT. It encodes CASSEGLGVGSTDTQYF.

This clonotype appeared many times. The chain is built from TRBV7-2 and TRBJ2-3; tentatively, D is TRBD1 (5 bases). Trimming took off 3 bases at V and 4 bases at J, with 8 bases between the two ends. The CDR3 is made up of 13 amino acids. Germline assignment: CDR1 SGHTA and CDR2 FQGNSA. The CDR3 is CASSFQGADTQYF. The CDR3 coding sequence is TGTGCCAGCAGCTTTCAGGGCGCAGATACGCAGTATTTT.

This clonotype was seen ten or more times. This sequence joins TRBV5-1 and TRBJ2-2; TRBD2 matches 10 bases. The length of the CDR3 is 22 residues. Looked up from germline, CDR1 is SGHRS and CDR2 is YFSETQ. Losses at the gene ends were 2 bases for V and 0 bases for J; bases not matched to a gene: 19. The CDR3 DNA sequence: TGCGCCAGCAGCTTACCCAAGTTTCCCATGCTAGCGGGGGTCCCGAACACCGGGGAGCTGTTTTTT. This translates into CASSLPKFPMLAGVPNTGELFF.

This clonotype has at least ten counts. V usage is TRBV12-3 or TRBV12-4 and J usage is TRBJ1-5, with TRBD1 as a possible D gene (5 bases). The CDR3 contains 14 residues. Trimming took 3 bases from V and 7 from J, leaving 13 bases between them. The CDR3 spells CASSFGGNSQPQHF. CDR3 bases: TGTGCCAGCAGTTTTGGGGGAAATAGCCAGCCCCAGCATTTT.

This clonotype was recorded many times. The V and J genes are TRBV3-1 and TRBJ1-5, with D unresolved. The germline V and J ends were trimmed by 0 bases and 3 bases, with 3 bases remaining between them. CDR1 and CDR2 (germline): LGHDT, YNNKEL (reference sequence). This CDR3 comprises 13 residues. The chain's CDR3 is CASSQDNNQPQHF. Written as DNA, the CDR3 is TGTGCCAGCAGCCAAGATAACAATCAGCCCCAGCATTTT.

The sample holds many counts of this clonotype. The CDR3: CASSSRDIPYEQYF. The CDR3 coding sequence is TGTGCCAGTAGTTCCCGGGACATCCCCTACGAGCAGTACTTC. This chain connects TRBV19 to TRBJ2-7; D is possibly TRBD1 (6 bases). Deletions cut 5 bases from V and 2 bases from J, with 13 bases between. The germline CDR1 and CDR2 sequences are LNHDA and SQIVND (reference sequence). The CDR3 has 14 amino acids.